What follows are 32 T cell receptor beta chains derived from one specimen sequenced in a study of blood T cell repertoires in COVID-19. Measured with immunoSEQ multiplex PCR; TCRdb has only the in-frame clones, and not every one. The sample consists of just over 250,000 clones, about 80% of them appearing once. The sequenced material came from PBMCs or T cells enriched from blood (not recorded which). These receptors were obtained from a man in his thirties or forties with acute COVID-19.

The chain carries TRBV7-8 and TRBJ1-2, with D maybe TRBD1 (6 bases). V was pared by 1 base and J by 8 bases, with 17 bases between. This CDR3 is 15 amino acids long. The V gene's germline CDR1 is SGHVS and CDR2 FQNEAQ. CDR3 sequence (DNA): TGTGCCAGCAGCTTAGGTTCGGGGGGCGGCGAAGGCTACACCTTC. Translated: CASSLGSGGGEGYTF. Full variable domain (outside the CDR3, taken from reference TRBV7-8 and TRBJ1-2): GAGVSQSPRYKVAKRGQDVALRCDPISGHVSLFWYQQALGQGPEFLTYFQNEAQLDKSGLPSDRFFAERPEGSVSTLKIQRTQQEDSAVYLCASSLGSGGGEGYTFGSGTRLTVV.

For the CDR3, the DNA is TGTGCCAGCAGCGTATTTGATAGCGGGACCCCCAATGAGCAGTTCTTC. Protein product: CASSVFDSGTPNEQFF. This chain uses TRBV9 with TRBJ2-1; 8 bases map to TRBD2. CDR3 length: 16 amino acids. With V trimmed by 1 base and J by 6 bases, 9 bases remained unmatched. Germline V gene data show CDR1 as SGDLS and CDR2 as YYNGEE.

V and J are TRBV7-9 and TRBJ2-3; no clear D gene. This CDR3 region has 12 residues. Trimming took 5 bases from V and 4 from J, leaving 7 bases between them. Germline V gives CDR1 SEHNR, CDR2 FQNEAQ (reference sequence). Here the CDR3 reads CASSLNADTQYF. As DNA, the CDR3 is TGTGCCAGCAGCCTTAATGCAGATACGCAGTATTTT.

The V call is TRBV7-3, the J call TRBJ2-1, with 7 bases lining up with TRBD2. Germline V CDR1 and CDR2: SGHTA, FQGTGA. V shed 2 bases, J shed 9 bases, and the junction held 7 bases outside the gene matches. This CDR3 has 14 residues. The CDR3 here is CASSLGGSNLEQFF. The CDR3 nucleotides read TGTGCCAGCAGCTTAGGCGGGAGTAATCTTGAGCAGTTCTTC.

V gene TRBV2 combines with J gene TRBJ1-2, with D unresolved. The germline CDR1 and CDR2 sequences are SNHLY and FYNNEI. The CDR3 has 13 amino acids. Trimming left V 6 bases short and J 4 bases short, with 12 bases between. The CDR3 is CASRNRDPYGYTF. As DNA, the CDR3 is TGTGCCAGCAGGAACAGAGATCCCTATGGCTACACCTTC.

The chain joins TRBV4-3 to TRBJ1-4; maybe TRBD1 (6 bases). Per the germline V gene, CDR1 is LGHNA and CDR2 is YSLEER. The CDR3 contains 16 residues. Deletions cut 0 bases from V and 6 bases from J, with 14 bases between. CDR3 in amino acids: CASSQERQGKDEKLFF. The CDR3 DNA sequence: TGCGCCAGCAGCCAAGAAAGGCAGGGGAAGGATGAAAAACTGTTTTTT.

This rearrangement joins TRBV29-1 to TRBJ2-1; possible D gene TRBD2, 5 bases. The V and J ends lost 6 bases and 5 bases respectively, with 11 bases between them. Germline V gene lookup returns CDR1 SQVTM and CDR2 ANQGSEA. This CDR3 is built from 12 residues. Here the CDR3 DNA reads TGCAGCGTAACCGAGGGCAACAATGAGCAGTTCTTC. Residues: CSVTEGNNEQFF.

The J gene is TRBJ2-1, the V gene TRBV9; D gene ambiguous. Trimming removed 2 bases from V and 11 bases from J, with 14 bases in between. This CDR3 contains 13 residues. Germline values: CDR1 SGDLS, CDR2 YYNGEE. Here the CDR3 DNA reads TGTGCCAGCAGCGTCTCCGGTTATGAAAAGCAGTTCTTC. As protein: CASSVSGYEKQFF.

Only a few counts were recorded for this clone. The chain employs TRBV28 and TRBJ1-2, with TRBD1 matching over 7 bases. V lost 10 bases to trimming and J lost 4 bases; unmatched junction nucleotides: 9. The CDR3 sequence is 13 residues long. Germline V gene lookup returns CDR1 MDHEN and CDR2 SYDVKM. This CDR3 is CATHSGGFYGYTF. The CDR3 region has the DNA TGTGCCACCCACTCAGGGGGGTTCTATGGCTACACCTTC.

The chain has TRBV27 and TRBJ2-4; D uncertain. V was pared by 2 bases and J by 10 bases, with 3 bases between. Per the germline V gene, CDR1 is MNHEY and CDR2 is SMNVEV (reference sequence). The CDR3 length is 10 residues. CDR3 in DNA: TGTGCCAGCAGTTTAATAATTCAGTACTTC. This codes for CASSLIIQYF.

This chain links TRBV18 with TRBJ2-5; D is possibly TRBD2 (6 bases). The CDR3 spans 13 residues. Germline values: CDR1 KGHSH, CDR2 LQKENI. V was shortened by 6 bases and J by 5 bases, with 13 bases between the two germline ends. The CDR3 region has the DNA TGTGCCAGCTCGCCAGGGAGGACCGAGACCCAGTACTTC. Amino acid sequence: CASSPGRTETQYF.

The V and J genes are TRBV5-6 and TRBJ1-4; TRBD1 might be the D (5 bases). The CDR3 has 14 amino acids. Germline V lookup: CDR1 SGHDT, CDR2 YYEEEE. V was clipped by 0 bases and J by 6 bases, with 9 bases between them. The CDR3 nucleotides read TGTGCCAGCAGCTTGGCTGGGGCCCATGAAAAACTGTTTTTT. The encoded protein is CASSLAGAHEKLFF.

This clone was picked up a small number of times. V is TRBV28 and J is TRBJ1-2; 8 bases map to TRBD1. The CDR3 length is 16 residues. Trimming cost V 6 bases and J 7 bases; bases outside gene matches: 16. The germline V gene has CDR1 MDHEN and CDR2 SYDVKM. The CDR3 DNA reads as TGTGCCAGCAGCCCTCTGGGGCAGGGGGCAGGGGGTGGCTACACCTTC. This gives the protein CASSPLGQGAGGGYTF.

The V call is TRBV3-1 (or the pseudogene TRBV3-2), the J call TRBJ1-2; D not certain. Trimming pared 2 bases from V and 8 bases from J, leaving 9 bases between. The CDR3 extends over 12 amino acids. Per the germline V gene, CDR1 is LGHDT and CDR2 is YNNKEL (reference sequence). The CDR3 loop reads CASSQKRYGYTF. In DNA form, the CDR3 reads TGTGCCAGCAGCCAAAAGAGGTACGGCTACACCTTC.

The chain employs TRBV24-1 and TRBJ2-5; 10 nucleotides match TRBD2. The length of the CDR3 is 19 residues. Germline V gives CDR1 KGHDR, CDR2 SFDVKD. The V and J ends lost 5 bases and 2 bases, in that order; junction bases with no gene match: 16. Here the CDR3 DNA reads TGTGCCACCAGTGGCCGGACTGGGGCTAGCGGGAGAGGACAAGAGACCCAGTACTTC. Translated, it gives CATSGRTGASGRGQETQYF.

The rearrangement uses TRBV6-1 and TRBJ1-5; 7 nucleotides match TRBD1. The CDR3 covers 18 residues. Losses at the gene ends were 4 bases for V and 0 bases for J; bases not matched to a gene: 12. The germline V gene encodes CDR1 MNHNS and CDR2 SASEGT. CDR3 protein: CASSAPGTEVYSNQPQHF. In DNA form, the CDR3 reads TGTGCCAGCAGTGCCCCAGGGACAGAAGTTTATAGCAATCAGCCCCAGCATTTT.

This clone was seen a few times. This rearrangement joins TRBV2 to TRBJ2-7; D unclear. Germline values: CDR1 SNHLY, CDR2 FYNNEI. The V end lost 7 bases, the J end lost 4 bases, and 20 bases lay between the germline ends. This CDR3 spans 15 amino acids. Written as DNA, the CDR3 is TGTGCCAGCAACGACGGGTTGTTTTTCGAATACGAGCAGTACGTC. It translates to CASNDGLFFEYEQYV.

This clone was observed a handful of times. This chain uses TRBV12-3 or TRBV12-4 with TRBJ2-3, with D unresolved. This CDR3 has 11 amino acids. Trimming cost V 6 bases and J 6 bases, with 7 bases left between them. CDR3 sequence reads: CASSSPDTQYF. CDR3 sequence (DNA): TGTGCCAGCAGCTCCCCGGATACGCAGTATTTT.

This clone is medium-sized. The chain is built from TRBV19 and TRBJ1-5; D not certain. V lost 5 bases, J lost 8 bases, and 10 bases lay in between. Germline V gives CDR1 LNHDA, CDR2 SQIVND (reference sequence). The CDR3 sequence is 12 residues long. DNA for the CDR3: TGTGCCAGTAGTCCCCCCACAAAGCCCCAGCATTTT. Protein sequence: CASSPPTKPQHF.

The chain links TRBV7-9 to TRBJ1-4; TRBD1 matches 7 bases. V shed 5 bases, J shed 6 bases, and the junction held 6 bases outside the gene matches. The CDR3 is made up of 14 amino acids. CDR1 is SEHNR and CDR2 is FQNEAQ in the germline V gene (reference sequence). The chain's CDR3 is CASSLQGIDEKLFF. The DNA for the CDR3 is TGTGCCAGCAGCCTACAGGGGATAGATGAAAAACTGTTTTTT.

Remarks on this clone: The sample carries other DNA sequences with the same CDR3. The chain uses TRBV27 and TRBJ1-2; 11 nucleotides match TRBD1. There are 13 residues in the CDR3. Trimming at V came to 5 bases and at J to 8 bases, leaving 4 bases not matched to a gene. Germline loops: CDR1 MNHEY, CDR2 SMNVEV (reference sequence). The CDR3 reads CASSGQGAFGYTF. In nucleotides, the CDR3 is TGTGCCAGCAGTGGACAGGGGGCTTTCGGCTACACCTTC.

This chain links TRBV2 with TRBJ2-7; D remains unclear. CDR3 length: 10 amino acids. Germline assignment: CDR1 SNHLY and CDR2 FYNNEI. Trimming removed 9 bases at V and 4 bases at J, with 7 bases between. The CDR3 region has the DNA TGTGCCAGTTCAGATTACGAGCAGTACGTC. Translating gives CASSDYEQYV.

The chain links TRBV6-1 to TRBJ1-1; D may be TRBD1 (5 bases). Germline CDR1 is MNHNS and CDR2 is SASEGT. CDR3 length: 13 residues. Trimming removed 2 bases from V and 6 bases from J, with 10 bases in between. The CDR3 loop is CASSENVGPEAFF. The CDR3 nucleotides read TGTGCCAGCAGTGAAAATGTGGGGCCTGAAGCTTTCTTT.

This clone was picked up a small number of times. The chain uses TRBV10-2 and TRBJ1-4; D not certain. Trimming shortened V by 8 bases and J by 8 bases, and 21 bases separated the two germline ends. Germline-derived CDR1 and CDR2 are WSHSY and SAAADI. There are 15 residues in the CDR3. For the CDR3, the DNA is TGCGCCAGCGATGCCGAGGGAGCCGCGGGGGAAAAACTGTTTTTT. Its translation: CASDAEGAAGEKLFF.

The J gene is TRBJ2-2, the V gene TRBV18, with a tentative D call TRBD1 (5 bases). V was clipped by 3 bases and J by 6 bases, with 11 bases between them. The germline V gene has CDR1 KGHSH and CDR2 LQKENI. The CDR3 consists of 14 residues. For the CDR3, the DNA is TGTGCCAGCTCACCGGACAACGGATCCGGGGAGCTGTTTTTT. Its translation is CASSPDNGSGELFF.

About this clone: The sample contains more than one DNA sequence encoding this CDR3. The chain carries TRBV6-4 and TRBJ2-3, with 8 bases identical to TRBD2. The length of the CDR3 is 14 residues. Germline V gene data show CDR1 as MRHNA and CDR2 as SNTAGT. V was clipped by 3 bases and J by 1 base; unmatched bases: 0. For the CDR3, the DNA is TGTGCCAGCAGTGATAGCGGGGGCACAGATACGCAGTATTTT. This encodes CASSDSGGTDTQYF.

The chain couples TRBV7-2 to TRBJ1-4; 10 bases line up with TRBD1. This CDR3 region has 15 residues. CDR1 and CDR2 (germline): SGHTA, FQGNSA. Trimming removed 5 bases from V and 8 bases from J; junction bases left unmatched: 8. The CDR3 DNA sequence: TGTGCCAGCAGCATCCCGGGACAGGGGTTGGAAAAACTGTTTTTT. Translation: CASSIPGQGLEKLFF.

The chain combines TRBV21-1 with TRBJ1-1. TRBV21-1 is termed a pseudogene. This CDR3 is built from 15 residues. The CDR3 loop is CASSFRRGVNTEAFF. As DNA, the CDR3 is TGTGCCAGCAGCTTTCGACGGGGGGTGAACACTGAAGCTTTCTTT.

The rearrangement uses TRBV27 and TRBJ2-3, with a tentative D call TRBD2 (6 bases). Looked up from germline, CDR1 is MNHEY and CDR2 is SMNVEV (reference sequence). The ends were cut back, 6 bases at V and 5 bases at J, with 18 bases in the middle. CDR3 length equals 15 residues. The CDR3 DNA sequence: TGTGCCAGCAGGACACTAGCTACTCTTAGAGATACGCAGTATTTT. It translates to CASRTLATLRDTQYF.

The chain carries TRBV7-9 and TRBJ2-6; D is possibly TRBD1 (7 bases). CDR1 is SEHNR and CDR2 is FQNEAQ in the germline V gene (reference sequence). V was cut by 5 bases and J by 4 bases, with 15 bases left in between. This CDR3 has 16 amino acids. The CDR3: CASSVPQGRGANVLTF. In nucleotides, the CDR3 is TGTGCCAGCAGCGTCCCACAGGGGAGGGGGGCCAACGTCCTGACTTTC.

The J gene is TRBJ1-1, the V gene TRBV29-1, with unresolved D. There are 15 residues in the CDR3. Deletions cut 0 bases from V and 5 bases from J, with 16 bases between. Germline assignment: CDR1 SQVTM and CDR2 ANQGSEA. The CDR3 spells CSVEDGPITGTEAFF. Here the CDR3 DNA reads TGCAGCGTTGAAGATGGCCCAATTACGGGAACTGAAGCTTTCTTT.

V and J are TRBV6-5 and TRBJ2-5, with 7 bases aligning to TRBD2. After removal of 7 bases from V and 4 bases from J, the junction contained 6 bases not matched to a gene. This CDR3 has 13 residues. Germline-derived CDR1 and CDR2 are MNHEY and SVGAGI. The CDR3 spells CASKRGALETQYF. The DNA of the CDR3 is TGTGCCAGCAAGCGGGGAGCGTTAGAGACCCAGTACTTC.